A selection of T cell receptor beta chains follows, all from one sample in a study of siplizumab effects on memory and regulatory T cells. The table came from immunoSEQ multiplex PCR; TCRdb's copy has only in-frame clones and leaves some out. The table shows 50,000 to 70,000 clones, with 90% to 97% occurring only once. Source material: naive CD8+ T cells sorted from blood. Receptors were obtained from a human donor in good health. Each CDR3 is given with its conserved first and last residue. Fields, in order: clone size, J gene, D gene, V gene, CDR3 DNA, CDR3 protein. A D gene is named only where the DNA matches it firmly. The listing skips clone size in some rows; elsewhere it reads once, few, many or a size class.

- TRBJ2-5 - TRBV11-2 TGTGCCAGCAGCTTTGGGGTTTTAGGGGTGGAGACCCAGTACTTC CASSFGVLGVETQYF
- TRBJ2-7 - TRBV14 TGTGCCAGCAGCCCCTCGAAACTCGGCTACGAGCAGTACTTC CASSPSKLGYEQYF
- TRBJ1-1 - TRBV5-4 TGTGCCAGCAGCTTGCTAGGGCGGGGAGGGGTGGACACTGAAGCTTTCTTT CASSLLGRGGVDTEAFF
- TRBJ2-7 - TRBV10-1 TGCGCCAGCAGTTCGACAGTACAAGAGCAGTACTTC CASSSTVQEQYF
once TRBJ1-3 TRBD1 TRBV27 TGTGCCAGCAGTTCAACAGGGGCTAAGGACACCATATATTTT CASSSTGAKDTIYF
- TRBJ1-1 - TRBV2 TGTGCCAGCAGGACAGTACAAGGGGCTTTCTTT CASRTVQGAFF
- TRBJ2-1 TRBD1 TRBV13 TGTGCCAGCAGCTTTCCGACAGGGGGCCCCTACAATGAGCAGTTCTTC CASSFPTGGPYNEQFF
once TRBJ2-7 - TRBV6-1 TGTGCCAGCAGTGAAGCGGCGTGGACCTCAGCCTACGAGCAGTACTTC CASSEAAWTSAYEQYF
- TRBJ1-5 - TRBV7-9 TGTGCCAGCAGCTCCACTACAGGGTCTGGGGGTCAGCCCCAGCATTTT CASSSTTGSGGQPQHF
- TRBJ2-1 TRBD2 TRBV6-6 TGTGCCAGCGGCGGGGGTTCCTACAATGAGCAGTTCTTC CASGGGSYNEQFF
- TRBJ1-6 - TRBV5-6 TGTGCCAGCAGCTTAGGTCAGGGGAATTCACCCCTCCACTTT CASSLGQGNSPLHF
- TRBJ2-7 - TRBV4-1 TGCGCCAGCAGCCAAGGCCAGAACTACGAGCAGTACTTC CASSQGQNYEQYF
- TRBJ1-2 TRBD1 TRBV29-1 TGCAGCAGTACAGGGGGCGATGGATATGGCTACACCTTC CSSTGGDGYGYTF
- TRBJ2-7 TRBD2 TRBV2 TGTGCCAGCACCGCGGGGAGGGTCTACGAGCAGTACTTC CASTAGRVYEQYF
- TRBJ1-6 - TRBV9 TGTGCCAGTCAATCAGGGGTTGATAATTCACCCCTCCACTTT CASQSGVDNSPLHF
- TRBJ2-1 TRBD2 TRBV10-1 TGCGCCAGCAGCTTTAGCGGGGGATACGACAATGAGCAGTTCTTC CASSFSGGYDNEQFF
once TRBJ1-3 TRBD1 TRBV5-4 TGTGCCAGCAGCTTGGTACAGGGGGCCTCTGGAAACACCATATATTTT CASSLVQGASGNTIYF
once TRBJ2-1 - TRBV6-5 TGTGCCAGCAGTTACGGGACGGAATACAATGAGCAGTTCTTC CASSYGTEYNEQFF
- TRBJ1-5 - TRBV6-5 TGTGCCAGCAGTTATGGACTCAATCAGCCCCAGCATTTT CASSYGLNQPQHF
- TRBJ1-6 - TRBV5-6 TGTGCCAGCAGCTTGGCGGAAAATTCACCCCTCCACTTT CASSLAENSPLHF
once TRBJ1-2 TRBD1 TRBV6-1 TGTGCCAGCAGTTGGACAGGGGGCGATGGCTACACCTTC CASSWTGGDGYTF
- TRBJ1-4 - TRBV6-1 TGTGCCTGCGGGACTCACGCTTCTGAAAAACTGTTTTTT CACGTHASEKLFF
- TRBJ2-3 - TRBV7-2 TGTGCCAGCAGCTCAACTAGGGGTAGGAATACGCAGTATTTT CASSSTRGRNTQYF
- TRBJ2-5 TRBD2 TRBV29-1 TGTAGCGCGACAGCCCTGGGGGGGGGAGAGACCCAGTACTTC CSATALGGGETQYF
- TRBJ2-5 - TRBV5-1 TGCGCCAGCAGCTTGGACCCGTGGGGCGGGTCGGGGAAGGCCCACCAAGAGACCCAGTACTTC CASSLDPWGGSGKAHQETQYF
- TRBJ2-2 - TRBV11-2 TGTGCCAGCAGATACGTGGGTGGGCTTCTGGGCGGGGAGCTGTTTTTT CASRYVGGLLGGELFF
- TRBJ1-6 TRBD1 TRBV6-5 TGTGCCAGCAGCTCGGGACAGACGAATTCACCCCTCCACTTT CASSSGQTNSPLHF
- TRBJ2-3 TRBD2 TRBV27 TGTGCCAGCAACCTTGGGACTAGCGGGGCAGATACGCAGTATTTT CASNLGTSGADTQYF
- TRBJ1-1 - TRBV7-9 TGTGCCAGCAGCTTAGCAGGGGTGAACACTGAAGCTTTCTTT CASSLAGVNTEAFF
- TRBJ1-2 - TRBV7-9 TGTGCCAGCAGCCCCGAGACGGAGATCTATGGCTACACCTTC CASSPETEIYGYTF
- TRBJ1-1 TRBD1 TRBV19 TGTGCCAGTAGTATAGGGGCAGGGGGTAATGAAGCTTTCTTT CASSIGAGGNEAFF
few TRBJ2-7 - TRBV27 TGTGCCATCAGAGAGTCCATAAGACCCTACGAGCAGTACTTC CAIRESIRPYEQYF
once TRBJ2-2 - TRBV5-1 TGCGCCAGCAGCTTTGTTTGGGACTCGAACACCGGGGAGCTGTTTTTT CASSFVWDSNTGELFF
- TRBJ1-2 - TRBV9 TGTGCCAGCAGCCGAACAGGAACGGGTAACTATGGCTACACCTTC CASSRTGTGNYGYTF
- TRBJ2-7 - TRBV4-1 TGCGCCAGCAGCCAAGACCGGGGCTACGAGCAGTACTTC CASSQDRGYEQYF
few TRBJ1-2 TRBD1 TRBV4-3 TGCGCCAGCAGCCAAGGGACAGGGGGTGGCTACACCTTC CASSQGTGGGYTF
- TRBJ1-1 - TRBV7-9 TGTGCCAGCAGCTTCTGGGGGAACACTGAAGCTTTCTTT CASSFWGNTEAFF
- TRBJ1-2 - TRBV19 TGTGCCAGTAGTCAAACGAGCAGCTATGGCTACACCTTC CASSQTSSYGYTF
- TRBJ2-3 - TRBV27 TGTGCCAGCAGTTTCAACAGGGAAGATACGCAGTATTTT CASSFNREDTQYF
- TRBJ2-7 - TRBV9 TGTGCCAGCAGCGTAGGTAGGACGGAATACGAGCAGTACTTC CASSVGRTEYEQYF
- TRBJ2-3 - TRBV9 TGTGCCAGCCAAGCTCCAAGCACAGATACGCAGTATTTT CASQAPSTDTQYF